This T cell receptor (beta chain) was recovered during a study of shared clonotypes between healthy human individuals. Study-level points and caveats: It was observed that approximately 5% of naive CD4 clonotypes were shared across several donors. Across subsets, estimated richness was generally greater for naive than for memory populations.

Assay used: immunoSEQ multiplex PCR; TCRdb lists only in-frame clones, some missing. The table shows about 1.5 million clones, with more than 95% occurring only once. The CDR3 has 18 amino acids. The V gene lost 1 base and the J gene lost 1 base, with 17 bases spanning the gap. Germline V CDR1 and CDR2: LNHDA, SQIVND (reference sequence). Of note for this clone: The antigen is undetermined.

The sequenced material came from naive CD4+ T cells sorted from blood. Subset denoted: CD45RA+ positively selected. The sequence was obtained from a man aged 30 to 45 in good health. The rearrangement uses TRBV19 and TRBJ1-5; no definite D call. The CDR3 here is CASSIVGVSTASNQPQHF. As DNA, the CDR3 is TGTGCCAGTAGTATAGTCGGCGTTTCCACGGCGAGCAATCAGCCCCAGCATTTT.